The clone carrying this TCR beta chain was detected ten times or more. Its matching antigen is unknown. This record belongs to a study of neurological immune-mediated disorders. Notes on the study in general: Among expanded clones, no CDR3 amino acid sequences were shared across subjects, a pattern suggesting private repertoires in all groups.

This sample's time point: technical triplicate 3. Unsorted libraries were generated from 2 million PBMCs held at -80 degrees C. Germline loops: CDR1 MDHEN, CDR2 SYDVKM. Trimming at V came to 5 bases and at J to 7 bases, leaving 5 bases not matched to a gene. The CDR3 has 14 residues. TCRdb re-analysed the 5' RACE reads in MiXCR, keeping a single row per CDR3 protein. The repertoire holds about 45,000 distinct CDR3 sequences, with 20% to 25% as singletons. The gene calls are TRBV28 and TRBJ1-6; 7 nucleotides agree with TRBD1. The sequenced material came from PBMCs. This TCR came from a man between 60 and 75 years old with HTLV-1-associated myelopathy (HAM/TSP). Written as DNA, the CDR3 is TGTGCCAGCAGTGCCGGGACAGTCAATTCACCCCTCCACTTT. Its protein is CASSAGTVNSPLHF.